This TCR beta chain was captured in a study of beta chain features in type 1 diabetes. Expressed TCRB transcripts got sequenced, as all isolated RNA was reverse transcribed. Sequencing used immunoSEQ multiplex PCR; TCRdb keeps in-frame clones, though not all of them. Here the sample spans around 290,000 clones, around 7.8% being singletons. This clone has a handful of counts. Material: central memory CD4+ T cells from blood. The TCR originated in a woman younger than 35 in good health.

The CDR3 spells CAWGSWGRTDTQYF. CDR3 sequence (DNA): TGTGCCTGGGGGAGTTGGGGGCGCACAGATACGCAGTATTTT. The chain couples TRBV30 to TRBJ2-3, with TRBD1 as a possible D gene (6 bases). Germline V gene data show CDR1 as GTSNPN and CDR2 as SVGIG (reference sequence). The V and J ends lost 5 bases and 1 base respectively, with 13 bases between them. The CDR3 sequence is 14 residues long.